This T cell receptor (beta chain) came from a study of blood T cell repertoires in COVID-19. Study information: Nucleic acid was either cDNA or gDNA, and it came from T cells, B-cell-depleted T cells, or PBMCs.

Looked up from germline, CDR1 is SGHRS and CDR2 is YFSETQ. Trimming cost V 0 bases and J 5 bases, with 8 bases left between them. This CDR3 has 13 residues. Profiled with immunoSEQ multiplex PCR; TCRdb holds only in-frame clones, not every one. The sample lists about 250,000 clones; 83% were seen once. The chain links TRBV5-1 to TRBJ1-1; D ambiguous. Input material: peripheral blood. This clonotype was obtained from a man aged 40-49 years with active or convalescent COVID-19. The CDR3 here is CASSLEQTTEAFF. CDR3 bases: TGCGCCAGCAGCTTGGAACAAACGACTGAAGCTTTCTTT.